What follows are 18 T cell receptor beta chains derived from one specimen sequenced in a study of beta chain features in type 1 diabetes. Expressed TCRB transcripts were sequenced, since all the RNA that had been isolated was reverse transcribed. Only in-frame clones appear in the TCRdb table, and some are missing; sequencing was by immunoSEQ multiplex PCR. This sample has hundreds of thousands of clones, with 15% to 17% found just once. The sample consisted of naive CD4+ T cells from blood. These receptors were obtained from a man younger than 35 in good health.

To note about this clone: One end of the junction fails to match germline, which may point to a read error. The CDR3 region has the DNA TGTGCTAGCAGCTCAGAATTGGACAGGCGTTTGGCGGATACGCAGTATTTT. Encoded protein: CASSSELDRRLADTQYF. The rearrangement uses TRBV7-7 and TRBJ2-3, with TRBD1 identical over 7 bases. Germline V gene sequence: CDR1 SSHAT, CDR2 FNYEAQ (reference sequence). The CDR3 contains 17 residues. Full variable domain (outside the CDR3, taken from reference TRBV7-7 and TRBJ2-3): GAGVSQSPRYKVTKRGQDVTLRCDPISSHATLYWYQQALGQGPEFLTYFNYEAQPDKSGLPSDRFSAERPEGSISTLTIQRTEQRDSAMYRCASSSELDRRLADTQYFGPGTRLTVL.

CDR3: CASSHRGLGETQYF. CDR3 DNA sequence: TGTGCCAGCAGTCACAGGGGGCTAGGAGAGACCCAGTACTTC. This rearrangement joins TRBV6-5 to TRBJ2-5; 9 bases agree with TRBD1. The CDR3 sequence is 14 residues long. CDR1 and CDR2 from the germline V gene are MNHEY and SVGAGI. After removal of 5 bases from V and 4 bases from J, the junction contained 5 bases not matched to a gene.

The rearrangement joins TRBV7-2 to TRBJ2-7; 12 bases are a match to TRBD2. This CDR3 has 16 residues. The V gene end was trimmed by 5 bases and the J gene end by 0 bases; junction bases not matched to a gene: 5. Germline CDR1 is SGHTA and CDR2 is FQGNSA. The CDR3 DNA sequence: TGTGCCAGCAGCAGACCGGGACTAGCGGGCTCCTACGAGCAGTACTTC. Translating it yields CASSRPGLAGSYEQYF.

The rearrangement joins TRBV30 to TRBJ1-2; D is possibly TRBD1 (6 bases). Germline CDR1 GTSNPN, CDR2 SVGIG (reference sequence). Trimming removed 3 bases from V and 3 bases from J, with 11 bases in between. The CDR3 sequence is 13 residues long. The CDR3 reads CAWRGGKDYGYTF. Here the CDR3 DNA reads TGTGCCTGGAGAGGGGGAAAGGACTATGGCTACACCTTC.

The sample holds a few counts of this clone. The gene calls are TRBV5-4 and TRBJ1-5; D may be TRBD1 (5 bases). The germline V and J ends were trimmed by 2 bases and 3 bases, with 9 bases remaining between them. There are 14 residues in the CDR3. Looked up from germline, CDR1 is SGHNT and CDR2 is YYREEE (reference sequence). The CDR3 nucleotides are TGTGCCAGCAGCTTCCAGGGTTTCAATCAGCCCCAGCATTTT. Translation: CASSFQGFNQPQHF.

The rearrangement links TRBV10-3 to TRBJ2-3, with 10 positions matching TRBD1. The CDR3 consists of 15 residues. J was trimmed by 4 bases and V by 4 bases; bases with no gene match: 5. The germline CDR1 and CDR2 sequences are ENHRY and SYGVKD. This CDR3 reads CAISGDRGVADTQYF. For the CDR3, the DNA is TGTGCCATCAGTGGGGACAGGGGAGTAGCAGATACGCAGTATTTT.

This clone was seen a handful of times. The chain has TRBV27 and TRBJ2-7; the match to TRBD2 covers 9 bases. The CDR3 is 15 amino acids. CDR1 is MNHEY, CDR2 SMNVEV, per germline (reference sequence). With 3 bases clipped from V and 6 bases from J, the junction kept 9 bases outside the gene matches. The CDR3 sequence: CASSFEGGRALEQYF. Written as DNA, the CDR3 is TGTGCCAGCAGTTTTGAGGGCGGGAGGGCCCTCGAGCAGTACTTC.

The chain couples TRBV4-2 to TRBJ1-4; no definite D call. The CDR3 extends over 15 amino acids. In germline, CDR1 is LGHNA, CDR2 YNFKEQ. V gave up 0 bases and J gave up 1 base, with 6 bases separating them. CDR3 in DNA: TGTGCCAGCAGCCAAGATTGGGGAACTAATGAAAAACTGTTTTTT. Its translation is CASSQDWGTNEKLFF.

The rearrangement joins TRBV5-1 to TRBJ2-1; tentatively, D is TRBD1 (5 bases). This CDR3 comprises 13 residues. Between the trimmed V and J ends, which lost 6 bases and 6 bases, there was a span of 13 bases. Per germline, CDR1 SGHRS and CDR2 YFSETQ. The CDR3 DNA reads as TGCGCCAGCATACGTCAGGACACCAATGAGCAGTTCTTC. This gives the protein CASIRQDTNEQFF.

V usage is TRBV5-6 and J usage is TRBJ1-2; D gene uncertain. Germline loops: CDR1 SGHDT, CDR2 YYEEEE. Trimming took 2 bases from V and 7 from J, leaving 6 bases between them. CDR3 length equals 11 residues. The chain's CDR3 is CASSFIGGYTF. As DNA, the CDR3 is TGTGCCAGCAGCTTTATCGGTGGCTACACCTTC. Supplemented by reference TRBV5-6 and TRBJ1-2, the full variable domain reads DAGVTQSPTHLIKTRGQQVTLRCSPKSGHDTVSWYQQALGQGPQFIFQYYEEEERQRGNFPDRFSGHQFPNYSSELNVNALLLGDSALYLCASSFIGGYTFGSGTRLTVV.

About this clone: The same CDR3 also results from other DNA sequences found in this sample. The gene calls are TRBV7-9 and TRBJ2-1; 7 nucleotides line up with TRBD2. Germline assignment: CDR1 SEHNR and CDR2 FQNEAQ (reference sequence). Trimming removed 1 base from V and 1 base from J; junction bases left unmatched: 1. The CDR3 has 15 residues. CDR3 DNA: TGTGCCAGCAGCTTAGGACTAGCTTCCTACAATGAGCAGTTCTTC. Its translation: CASSLGLASYNEQFF.

Here the CDR3 DNA reads TGTGCCAGCAGGCGGACAGGTTCGAACACTGAAGCTTTCTTT. It translates to CASRRTGSNTEAFF. The chain has TRBV6-6 and TRBJ1-1; TRBD1 matches at 7 bases. V gave up 6 bases and J gave up 1 base; unmatched junction bases: 5. This CDR3 contains 14 residues. Germline-derived CDR1 and CDR2 are MNHNY and SVGAGI (reference sequence).

There are a few counts of this clone. Distinct nucleotide sequences in the sample also encode this CDR3. This sequence joins TRBV10-3 and TRBJ2-7; no clear D. This CDR3 spans 13 amino acids. Germline V gene lookup returns CDR1 ENHRY and CDR2 SYGVKD. Trimming stripped 0 bases from V and 2 bases from J, with 5 bases between. The chain's CDR3 is CAISESGTYEQYF. The CDR3 DNA is TGTGCCATCAGTGAGTCGGGGACCTACGAGCAGTACTTC.

Regarding this clone: This may be a read error: a much more frequent sequence differs by one nucleotide. The sample holds other DNA sequences that translate to the same CDR3. The chain carries TRBV9 and TRBJ2-1; D is possibly TRBD2 (5 bases). CDR3 length: 11 amino acids. Trimming left V 2 bases short and J 9 bases short, with 6 bases between. The V gene's germline CDR1 is SGDLS and CDR2 YYNGEE. CDR3 in amino acids: CASSVEGEQFF. CDR3 nucleotides: TGTGCCAGCAGCGTCGAGGGTGAGCAGTTCTTC.

The chain recombines TRBV14 with TRBJ2-7; 9 bases are shared with TRBD1. The J segment lost 2 bases and the V segment lost 1 base, leaving 3 bases of the junction unmatched. CDR1 is SGHDN, CDR2 FVKESK, per germline. The CDR3 runs 15 residues. CDR3 protein: CASSQGTGETYEQYF. In DNA form, the CDR3 reads TGTGCCAGCAGCCAAGGGACAGGGGAAACCTACGAGCAGTACTTC.

This clone appeared a few times. The gene calls are TRBV10-3 and TRBJ2-1; D call uncertain. V lost 6 bases to trimming and J lost 0 bases, with 15 bases between them. Germline values: CDR1 ENHRY, CDR2 SYGVKD. The CDR3 covers 16 residues. CDR3 nucleotides: TGTGCCATCAGCTGGGTAGGATCTAGCTCCTACAATGAGCAGTTCTTC. This sequence encodes CAISWVGSSSYNEQFF.

The sample holds a few counts of this clone. This sequence joins TRBV30 and TRBJ2-2; possibly TRBD1 for D (5 bases). Germline CDR1 is GTSNPN and CDR2 is SVGIG (reference sequence). The CDR3 has 13 amino acids. V was cut by 3 bases and J by 5 bases, with 10 bases left in between. The CDR3: CAWRGQGTGELFF. In DNA, the CDR3 is TGTGCCTGGAGAGGTCAGGGTACCGGGGAGCTGTTTTTT.

This chain links TRBV6-6 with TRBJ2-7; D remains ambiguous. The CDR3 spans 13 residues. V lost 4 bases and J 7 bases, leaving 14 bases between the germline ends. Germline values: CDR1 MNHNY, CDR2 SVGAGI (reference sequence). As DNA, the CDR3 is TGTGCCAGCAGTTCCCCGGACCTCGGGGAGCAGTACTTC. This gives the protein CASSSPDLGEQYF.